Below, 28 T cell receptor beta chains from the same sample are listed, as sequenced in a study of cytomegalovirus exposure and HLA in healthy donors. Primers for the PCR totalled 60 Vbeta and 13 Jbeta. Data came from immunoSEQ multiplex PCR; TCRdb stores just in-frame clones and leaves some out. Of some 150,000 clones in the sample, 80% are singletons; the top ten hold roughly 2.9%. The sequenced material came from PBMCs. The origin of the receptors is a woman aged 25-40 years in good health and CMV-seronegative.

The chain recombines TRBV6-5 with TRBJ1-1; the D is unclear. V was trimmed by 5 bases and J by 0 bases, leaving 7 bases between them. The CDR3 contains 13 residues. CDR1 MNHEY and CDR2 SVGAGI come from the germline V gene. The CDR3 coding sequence is TGTGCCAGCAGTGCCAGAATGAACACTGAAGCTTTCTTT. As protein: CASSARMNTEAFF.

This clone was picked up many times. The chain links TRBV27 to TRBJ1-5; D is uncertain. This CDR3 contains 13 residues. Between the trimmed V and J ends, which lost 7 bases and 7 bases, there was a span of 14 bases. Germline V gene data show CDR1 as MNHEY and CDR2 as SMNVEV (reference sequence). The CDR3 is CASISAGGQPQHF. DNA of the CDR3: TGTGCCAGCATCTCCGCGGGCGGCCAGCCCCAGCATTTT.

This clone was counted between two and nine times. The chain is built from TRBV7-9 and TRBJ2-1; D not resolved. The V gene's germline CDR1 is SEHNR and CDR2 FQNEAQ (reference sequence). V dropped 4 bases and J dropped 6 bases, with 19 bases sitting between them. The CDR3 contains 16 residues. The CDR3 loop is CASSSPRKASPNEQFF. CDR3 bases: TGTGCCAGCAGCTCCCCTCGTAAAGCGAGTCCCAATGAGCAGTTCTTC.

This clone has only one observation. The chain recombines TRBV7-6 with TRBJ2-2; D not certain. Germline CDR1 SGHVS, CDR2 FNYEAQ. The germline V and J ends were trimmed by 2 bases and 4 bases, with 14 bases remaining between them. The length of the CDR3 is 16 residues. This CDR3 is CASSLFRPGATGELFF. The DNA of the CDR3 is TGTGCCAGCAGCTTATTTAGACCAGGCGCCACCGGGGAGCTGTTTTTT.

The rearrangement uses TRBV15 and TRBJ2-3; D might be TRBD2 (5 bases). Trimming left V 1 base short and J 2 bases short, with 7 bases between. The CDR3 totals 14 residues. Germline CDR1 is LNHNV and CDR2 is YYDKDF (reference sequence). The CDR3 protein is CATSRAGSTDTQYF. In DNA, the CDR3 is TGTGCCACCAGCAGAGCGGGGTCCACAGATACGCAGTATTTT.

This clone was detected only once. DNA for the CDR3: TGTGCCAGCAGTTTAGCGGGAGCCTACAATGAGCAGTTCTTC. Amino acids: CASSLAGAYNEQFF. This chain connects TRBV27 to TRBJ2-1; 7 nucleotides align to TRBD2. The J segment lost 2 bases and the V segment lost 2 bases, leaving 0 bases of the junction unmatched. The CDR3 is 14 residues long. CDR1 is MNHEY and CDR2 is SMNVEV in the germline V gene (reference sequence).

The chain joins TRBV29-1 to TRBJ2-3, with D perhaps matching TRBD1 (7 bases). CDR1 SQVTM and CDR2 ANQGSEA come from the germline V gene. V shed 0 bases and J shed 4 bases, with 14 bases lying between them. CDR3 size: 15 residues. The CDR3 region has the DNA TGCAGCGTTGAAGATCCCGTCAGGGGGGCAGATACGCAGTATTTT. Amino acids: CSVEDPVRGADTQYF.

This chain uses TRBV19 with TRBJ1-1, with a possible D match to TRBD1 (6 bases). Germline V CDR1 and CDR2: LNHDA, SQIVND (reference sequence). Between the trimmed V and J ends, which lost 7 bases and 4 bases, there was a span of 25 bases. The CDR3 covers 17 residues. CDR3 DNA: TGTGCCAGTACCCCCGGCAGGGGCTCTGTTGAGAGCACTGAAGCTTTCTTT. The encoded protein is CASTPGRGSVESTEAFF.

This clone was detected only once. The chain combines TRBV5-1 with TRBJ2-2; D is perhaps TRBD1 (6 bases). CDR3 length: 16 residues. CDR1 is SGHRS, CDR2 YFSETQ, per germline. Trimming pared 0 bases from V and 4 bases from J, leaving 13 bases between. The CDR3 nucleotides read TGCGCCAGCAGCTTGGCGGCAGGGGCGGGCACCGGGGAGCTGTTTTTT. It yields the protein CASSLAAGAGTGELFF.

The V call is TRBV13, the J call TRBJ2-2, with D perhaps TRBD2 (5 bases). The CDR3 sequence is 17 residues long. The ends were cut back, 6 bases at V and 3 bases at J, with 20 bases in the middle. The germline gives CDR1 PRHDT, CDR2 FYEKMQ (reference sequence). CDR3 region: CASRRPGFPPDTGELFF. The CDR3 region has the DNA TGTGCCAGCAGACGACCGGGGTTTCCCCCCGACACCGGGGAGCTGTTTTTT.

The genes are TRBV4-2 and TRBJ2-7; 9 bases align to TRBD2. After removal of 0 bases from V and 2 bases from J, the junction contained 11 bases not matched to a gene. In germline, CDR1 is LGHNA, CDR2 YNFKEQ. The CDR3 covers 18 residues. CDR3 bases: TGTGCCAGCAGCCAAGATTTGCGCGGGAGGGAGATAACCTACGAGCAGTACTTC. It encodes CASSQDLRGREITYEQYF.

The genes are TRBV4-3 and TRBJ2-1; 9 positions agree with TRBD1. With 4 bases clipped from V and 0 bases from J, the junction kept 1 base outside the gene matches. The CDR3 covers 15 residues. In germline, CDR1 is LGHNA, CDR2 YSLEER. In nucleotides, the CDR3 is TGCGCCAGCAGCCCGACAGGGGGCTCCTACAATGAGCAGTTCTTC. This codes for CASSPTGGSYNEQFF.

The V gene is TRBV27, the J gene TRBJ2-5; 7 nucleotides match TRBD2. Judging by the DNA end, TRBJ2-7 fits better; the J call may be wrong. The CDR3 has 17 residues. CDR1 is MNHEY and CDR2 is SMNVEV in the germline V gene (reference sequence). CDR3 coding DNA: TGTGCCAGCAGTGCCTACGCTGGCGGGGGATCGAGGTACGAGCAGTACTTC. This sequence encodes CASSAYAGGGSRYEQYF.

The chain combines TRBV7-9 with TRBJ1-4; D uncertain. The germline gives CDR1 SEHNR, CDR2 FQNEAQ (reference sequence). V was cut by 3 bases and J by 0 bases, with 5 bases left in between. There are 14 residues in the CDR3. CDR3 coding DNA: TGTGCCAGCAGCTTCAGATCAACTAATGAAAAACTGTTTTTT. Translating it yields CASSFRSTNEKLFF.

The chain joins TRBV6-6 to TRBJ1-2; D remains ambiguous. In germline, CDR1 is MNHNY, CDR2 SVGAGI (reference sequence). The CDR3 consists of 15 residues. Trimming shortened V by 7 bases and J by 3 bases, and 18 bases separated the two germline ends. In DNA, the CDR3 is TGTGCCAGCACCCCCCAGAGTGGACTCCACTATGGCTACACCTTC. This translates into CASTPQSGLHYGYTF.

The chain couples TRBV27 to TRBJ1-2, with a possible D match to TRBD1 (5 bases). The germline V gene encodes CDR1 MNHEY and CDR2 SMNVEV (reference sequence). The ends were cut back, 0 bases at V and 6 bases at J, with 11 bases in the middle. The CDR3 has 14 residues. The CDR3: CASSLSPRADGYTF. The DNA of the CDR3 is TGTGCCAGCAGTTTATCTCCCAGGGCCGATGGCTACACCTTC.

The chain carries TRBV18 and TRBJ2-7; TRBD1 matches 9 bases. The length of the CDR3 is 15 residues. Germline trimming cut 3 bases from V and 6 bases from J; bases unmatched to any gene: 9. CDR1 and CDR2 (germline): KGHSH, LQKENI. The CDR3 loop is CASSPTGTGNSEQYF. CDR3 in DNA: TGTGCCAGCTCACCTACCGGGACAGGGAATTCCGAGCAGTACTTC.

This chain uses TRBV19 with TRBJ1-1; 12 bases are shared with TRBD1. J was trimmed by 4 bases and V by 3 bases; bases with no gene match: 9. This CDR3 has 17 amino acids. CDR1 and CDR2 from the germline V gene are LNHDA and SQIVND (reference sequence). The CDR3 reads CASSIDPPGQGATEAFF. The CDR3 region has the DNA TGTGCCAGTAGTATTGATCCTCCGGGACAGGGGGCCACTGAAGCTTTCTTT.

This chain uses TRBV5-1 with TRBJ2-3, with D possibly being TRBD1 (6 bases). Per the germline V gene, CDR1 is SGHRS and CDR2 is YFSETQ. The germline V and J ends were trimmed by 0 bases and 3 bases, with 11 bases remaining between them. This CDR3 region has 15 residues. CDR3 amino acids: CASSLENRDTDTQYF. The CDR3 bases are TGCGCCAGCAGCTTGGAAAACAGGGATACAGATACGCAGTATTTT.

CDR3 in amino acids: CASSPGQGASNYGYTF. The CDR3 DNA sequence: TGTGCCAGCTCACCAGGGCAGGGGGCCTCTAACTATGGCTACACCTTC. J is TRBJ1-2 and V is TRBV18; 8 bases line up with TRBD1. J was trimmed by 0 bases and V by 2 bases; bases with no gene match: 5. CDR1 and CDR2 from the germline V gene are KGHSH and LQKENI. The CDR3 totals 16 residues.

The V and J genes are TRBV10-1 and TRBJ2-3, with 16 positions matching TRBD2. V shed 5 bases, J shed 7 bases, and the junction held 6 bases outside the gene matches. The CDR3 covers 16 residues. Germline CDR1 is WNHNN and CDR2 is SYGVQD (reference sequence). CDR3 sequence: CASSSGLAGGSYTQYF. The CDR3 region has the DNA TGCGCCAGCAGTTCGGGACTAGCGGGAGGGTCATATACGCAGTATTTT.

The chain recombines TRBV11-2 with TRBJ2-7; 8 nucleotides line up with TRBD1. The CDR3 length is 13 residues. Losses at the gene ends were 3 bases for V and 3 bases for J; bases not matched to a gene: 1. Germline V gene lookup returns CDR1 SGHAT and CDR2 FQNNGV. Written as DNA, the CDR3 is TGTGCCAGCAGCTTGGGGACAGGCTACGAGCAGTACTTC. Its translation: CASSLGTGYEQYF.

This chain joins TRBV4-2 and TRBJ2-1, with TRBD2 identical over 13 bases. Germline-derived CDR1 and CDR2 are LGHNA and YNFKEQ. This CDR3 has 17 residues. The trim removed 3 bases at V and 8 bases at J, leaving 10 bases unmatched. The CDR3 DNA sequence: TGTGCCAGCAGCCAGCAAACTAGCGGGAGGGCCAGGGATGAGCAGTTCTTC. This gives the protein CASSQQTSGRARDEQFF.

V gene TRBV5-4 combines with J gene TRBJ1-4; TRBD1 agrees at 11 bases. V lost 4 bases, J lost 8 bases, and 16 bases stayed unmatched. CDR1 and CDR2 from the germline V gene are SGHNT and YYREEE (reference sequence). There are 18 residues in the CDR3. CDR3: CASSQPGTGGLDGEKLFF. The CDR3 coding sequence is TGTGCCAGCAGCCAGCCCGGGACAGGGGGGTTGGACGGCGAAAAACTGTTTTTT.

This clone has more than one count but fewer than ten. This rearrangement joins TRBV10-1 to TRBJ2-7; no clear D. V was cut by 4 bases and J by 5 bases, with 6 bases left in between. From germline, CDR1 is WNHNN and CDR2 SYGVQD (reference sequence). This CDR3 is 11 amino acids long. The CDR3 bases are TGCGCCAGCAGTGGGAGAAACGAGCAGTACTTC. Residues: CASSGRNEQYF.

The chain carries TRBV7-5 and TRBJ2-5; the D segment call TRBD2 is taken from the table without a DNA check. TRBV7-5 is a documented pseudogene. This CDR3 region has 11 residues. DNA of the CDR3: TGTGCTATTGCCCCGCGCGAGACCCAGTACTTC. This encodes CAIAPRETQYF.

The chain is built from TRBV6-1 and TRBJ2-2; 10 nucleotides line up with TRBD2. Trimming removed 5 bases from V and 3 bases from J; junction bases left unmatched: 3. This CDR3 comprises 15 residues. Germline V gives CDR1 MNHNS, CDR2 SASEGT. CDR3 protein: CASSQRGGYTGELFF. CDR3 DNA: TGTGCCAGCAGTCAGCGGGGGGGATACACCGGGGAGCTGTTTTTT.

The J gene is TRBJ2-7, the V gene TRBV7-3; 12 bases line up with TRBD2. V trimming: 5 bases; J trimming: 5 bases; junction bases outside the gene matches: 10. In germline, CDR1 is SGHTA, CDR2 FQGTGA. This CDR3 comprises 16 residues. CDR3: CASSPSRLAGVNEQYF. CDR3 sequence (DNA): TGTGCCAGCAGCCCCTCCAGACTAGCGGGAGTGAACGAGCAGTACTTC.